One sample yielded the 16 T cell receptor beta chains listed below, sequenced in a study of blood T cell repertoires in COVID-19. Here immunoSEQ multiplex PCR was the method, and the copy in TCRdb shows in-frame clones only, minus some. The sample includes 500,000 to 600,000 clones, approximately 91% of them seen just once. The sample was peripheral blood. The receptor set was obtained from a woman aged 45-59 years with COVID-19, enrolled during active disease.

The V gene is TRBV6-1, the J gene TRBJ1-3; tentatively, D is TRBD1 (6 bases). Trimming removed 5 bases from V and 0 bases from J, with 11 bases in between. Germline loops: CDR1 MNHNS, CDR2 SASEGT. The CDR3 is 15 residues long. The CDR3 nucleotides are TGTGCCAGCAGTTCCAGGGGAGACTCTGGAAACACCATATATTTT. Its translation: CASSSRGDSGNTIYF.

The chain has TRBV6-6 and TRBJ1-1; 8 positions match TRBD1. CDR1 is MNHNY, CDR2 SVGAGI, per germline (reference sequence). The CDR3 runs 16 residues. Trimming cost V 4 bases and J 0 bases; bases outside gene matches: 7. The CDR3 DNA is TGTGCCAGCAGTTCCCGACAGGGGTTTATGAACACTGAAGCTTTCTTT. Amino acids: CASSSRQGFMNTEAFF.

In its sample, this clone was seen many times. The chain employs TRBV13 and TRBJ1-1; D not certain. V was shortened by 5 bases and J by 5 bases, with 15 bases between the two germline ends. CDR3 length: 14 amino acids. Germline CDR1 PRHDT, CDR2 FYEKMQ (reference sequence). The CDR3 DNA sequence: TGTGCCAGCAGCCCACTAGGCGGAAGGACTGAAGCTTTCTTT. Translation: CASSPLGGRTEAFF.

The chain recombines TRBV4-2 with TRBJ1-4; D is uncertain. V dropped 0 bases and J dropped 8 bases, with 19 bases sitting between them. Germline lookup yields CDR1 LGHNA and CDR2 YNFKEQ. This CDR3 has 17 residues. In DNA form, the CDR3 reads TGTGCCAGCAGCCAAGAAGGAACGGTCTGGGAGGTGGAAAAACTGTTTTTT. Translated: CASSQEGTVWEVEKLFF.

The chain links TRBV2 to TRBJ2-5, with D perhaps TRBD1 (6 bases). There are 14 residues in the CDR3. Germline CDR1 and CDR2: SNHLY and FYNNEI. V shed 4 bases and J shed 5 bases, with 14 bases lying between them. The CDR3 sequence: CASSVGTQGETQYF. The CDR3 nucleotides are TGTGCCAGCAGTGTGGGCACTCAGGGGGAGACCCAGTACTTC.

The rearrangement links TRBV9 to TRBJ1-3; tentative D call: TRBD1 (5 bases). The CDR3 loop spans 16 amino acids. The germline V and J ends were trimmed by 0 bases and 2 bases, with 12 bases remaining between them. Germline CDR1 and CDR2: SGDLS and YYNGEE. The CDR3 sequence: CASSVDGGYPGNTIYF. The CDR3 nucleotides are TGTGCCAGCAGCGTAGACGGGGGTTACCCTGGAAACACCATATATTTT.

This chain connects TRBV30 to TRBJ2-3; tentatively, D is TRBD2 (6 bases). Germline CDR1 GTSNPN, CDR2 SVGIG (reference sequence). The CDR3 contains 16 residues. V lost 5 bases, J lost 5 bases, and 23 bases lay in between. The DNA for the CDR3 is TGTGCCTGGGGCCCTGGGACTGGGGCCCAGAGAGATACGCAGTATTTT. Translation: CAWGPGTGAQRDTQYF. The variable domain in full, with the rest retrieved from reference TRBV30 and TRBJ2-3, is SQTIHQWPATLVQPVGSPLSLECTVEGTSNPNLYWYRQAAGRGLQLLFYSVGIGQISSEVPQNLSASRPQDRQFILSSKKLLLSDSGFYLCAWGPGTGAQRDTQYFGPGTRLTVL.

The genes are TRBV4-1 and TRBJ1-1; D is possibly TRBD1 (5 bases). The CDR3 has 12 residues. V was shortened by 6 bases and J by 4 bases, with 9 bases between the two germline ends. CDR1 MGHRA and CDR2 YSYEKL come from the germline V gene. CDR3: CASRAGGTEAFF. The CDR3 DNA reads TGCGCCAGCAGGGCCGGGGGCACTGAAGCTTTCTTT.

The CDR3 sequence: CASSKLPGQGGNGYTF. The CDR3 region has the DNA TGTGCCAGCAGCAAATTACCGGGACAGGGAGGGAATGGCTACACCTTC. The chain carries TRBV5-5 and TRBJ1-2; 9 positions match TRBD1. The junction had 13 bases not matched to a gene; V was cut back by 4 bases and J by 6 bases. Germline V CDR1 and CDR2: SGHKS, YYEKEE (reference sequence). This CDR3 contains 16 residues.

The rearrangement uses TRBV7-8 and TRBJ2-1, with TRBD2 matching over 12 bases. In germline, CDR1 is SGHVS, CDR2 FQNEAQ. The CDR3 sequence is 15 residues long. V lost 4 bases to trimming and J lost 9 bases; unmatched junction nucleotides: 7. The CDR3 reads CASSSESGLAGEQFF. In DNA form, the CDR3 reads TGTGCCAGCAGCTCTGAATCGGGACTAGCGGGTGAGCAGTTCTTC.

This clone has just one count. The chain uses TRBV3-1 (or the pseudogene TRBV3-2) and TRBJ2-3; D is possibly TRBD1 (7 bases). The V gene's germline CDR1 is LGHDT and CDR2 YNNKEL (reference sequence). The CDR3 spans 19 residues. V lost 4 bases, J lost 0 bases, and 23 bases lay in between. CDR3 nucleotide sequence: TGTGCCAGCAGCCGCCCGAGGGGGCTTCCGGGGACTAGCACAGATACGCAGTATTTT. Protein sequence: CASSRPRGLPGTSTDTQYF.

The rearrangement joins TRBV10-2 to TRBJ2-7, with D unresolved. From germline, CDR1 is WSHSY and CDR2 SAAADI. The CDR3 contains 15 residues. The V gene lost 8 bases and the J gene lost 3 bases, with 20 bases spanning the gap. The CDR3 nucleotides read TGCGCCAGCGTCCGAAACTATCCGTTCGACTACGAGCAGTACTTC. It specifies CASVRNYPFDYEQYF.

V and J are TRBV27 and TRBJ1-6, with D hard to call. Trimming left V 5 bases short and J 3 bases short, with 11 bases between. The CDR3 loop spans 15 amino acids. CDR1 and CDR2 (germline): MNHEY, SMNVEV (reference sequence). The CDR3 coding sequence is TGTGCCAGCAGTCGCCAGGCCCTCTATAATTCACCCCTCCACTTT. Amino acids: CASSRQALYNSPLHF.

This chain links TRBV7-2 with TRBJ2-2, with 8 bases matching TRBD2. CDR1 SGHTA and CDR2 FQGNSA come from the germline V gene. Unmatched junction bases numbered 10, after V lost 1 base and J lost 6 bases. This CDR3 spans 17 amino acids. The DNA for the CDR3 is TGTGCCAGCAGCTTAGGCTCCTTGCGGGGGGTCTCCGGGGAGCTGTTTTTT. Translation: CASSLGSLRGVSGELFF.

CDR3 in DNA: TGTGCCAGTGGGGGGGGGAACACTGAAGCTTTCTTT. This sequence encodes CASGGGNTEAFF. V is TRBV19 and J is TRBJ1-1; D possibly corresponds to TRBD1 (5 bases). CDR3 size: 12 residues. Germline V CDR1 and CDR2: LNHDA, SQIVND (reference sequence). Between the trimmed V and J ends, which lost 8 bases and 1 base, there was a span of 8 bases.

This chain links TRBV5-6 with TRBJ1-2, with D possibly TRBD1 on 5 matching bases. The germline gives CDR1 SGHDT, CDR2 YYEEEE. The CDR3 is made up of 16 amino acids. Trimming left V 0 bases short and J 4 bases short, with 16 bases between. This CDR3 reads CASSLGPGPGVYGYTF. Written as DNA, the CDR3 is TGTGCCAGCAGCTTGGGACCGGGACCGGGAGTCTATGGCTACACCTTC.